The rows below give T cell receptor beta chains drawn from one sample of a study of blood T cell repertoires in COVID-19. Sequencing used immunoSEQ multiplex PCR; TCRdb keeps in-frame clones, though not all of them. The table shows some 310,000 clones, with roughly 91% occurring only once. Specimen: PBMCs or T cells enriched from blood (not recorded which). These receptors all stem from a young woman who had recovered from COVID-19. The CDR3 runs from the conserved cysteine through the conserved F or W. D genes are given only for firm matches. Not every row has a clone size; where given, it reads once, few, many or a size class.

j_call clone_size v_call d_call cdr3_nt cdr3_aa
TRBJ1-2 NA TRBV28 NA TGTGCCAGCAGTTCAGGACAGACCTATGGCTACACCTTC CASSSGQTYGYTF
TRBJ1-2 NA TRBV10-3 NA TGTGCCATCAGGAAGGAAGCGGGGGACCGGGGGAACTATGGCTACACCTTC CAIRKEAGDRGNYGYTF
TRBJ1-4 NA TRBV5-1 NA TGCGCCAGCATTGCCGGGGGGATCTTTAATGAAAAACTGTTTTTT CASIAGGIFNEKLFF
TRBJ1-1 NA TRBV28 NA TGTGCCAGCAGTACGCAGGGATATACCGAAGCTTTCTTT CASSTQGYTEAFF
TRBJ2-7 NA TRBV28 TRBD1 TGTGCCAGCAGTTTTTTTGACAGGGGGTCCTACGAGCAGTACTTC CASSFFDRGSYEQYF
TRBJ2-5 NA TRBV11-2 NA TGTGCCAGCAGCTTAAGGACAAAATCGGACGGAGAGACCCAGTACTTC CASSLRTKSDGETQYF
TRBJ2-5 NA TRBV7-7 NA TGTGCTAGCAGCCCACAATCCACAGAGGGCTGGGAGACCCAGTACTTC CASSPQSTEGWETQYF
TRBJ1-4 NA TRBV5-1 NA TGCGCCAGCAGCTTGGCCCACGGGGGGGCAACTAATGAAAAACTGTTTTTT CASSLAHGGATNEKLFF
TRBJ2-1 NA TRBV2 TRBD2 TGTGCCAGCACACCTCTAGCGGGAGGTAGTAAGGGGTACAATGAGCAGTTCTTC CASTPLAGGSKGYNEQFF
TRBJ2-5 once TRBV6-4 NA TGTGCCAGCAGTGACTCTTTTAATGAACGGAAAGAGCCTGCGGTTTCTTACGGAGAGACCCAGTACTTC CASSDSFNERKEPAVSYGETQYF
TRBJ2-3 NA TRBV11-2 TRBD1 TGTGCCAGCAGCACCCCGGGACAGTACACAGATACGCAGTATTTT CASSTPGQYTDTQYF
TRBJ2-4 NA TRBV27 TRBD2 TGTGCCAGCAGTGTAACTAGCGGGAGAGGCATTCAGTACTTC CASSVTSGRGIQYF
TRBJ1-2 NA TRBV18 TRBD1 TGTGCCAGCTCCAGGACAGGGGGTAACTATGGCTACACCTTC CASSRTGGNYGYTF
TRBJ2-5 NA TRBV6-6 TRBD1 TGTGCCAGCAGTCCACAGGGGGAAGGGACCCAGTACTTC CASSPQGEGTQYF
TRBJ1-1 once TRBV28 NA TGTGCCAGCAGTTTAATTATTATCCAGGGCACTGAAGCTTTCTTT CASSLIIIQGTEAFF